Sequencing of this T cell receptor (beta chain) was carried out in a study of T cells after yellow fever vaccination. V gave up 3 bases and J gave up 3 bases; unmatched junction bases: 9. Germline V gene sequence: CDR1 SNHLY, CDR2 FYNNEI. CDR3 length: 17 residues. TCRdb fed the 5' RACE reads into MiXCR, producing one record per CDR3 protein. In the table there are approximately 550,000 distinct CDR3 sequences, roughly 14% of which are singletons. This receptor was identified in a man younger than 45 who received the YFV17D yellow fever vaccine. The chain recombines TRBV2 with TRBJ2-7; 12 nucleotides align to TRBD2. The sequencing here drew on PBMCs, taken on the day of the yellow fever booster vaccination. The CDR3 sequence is CASSEWASGRVDYEQYF. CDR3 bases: TGTGCCAGCAGTGAGTGGGCTAGCGGGAGGGTTGACTACGAGCAGTACTTC.